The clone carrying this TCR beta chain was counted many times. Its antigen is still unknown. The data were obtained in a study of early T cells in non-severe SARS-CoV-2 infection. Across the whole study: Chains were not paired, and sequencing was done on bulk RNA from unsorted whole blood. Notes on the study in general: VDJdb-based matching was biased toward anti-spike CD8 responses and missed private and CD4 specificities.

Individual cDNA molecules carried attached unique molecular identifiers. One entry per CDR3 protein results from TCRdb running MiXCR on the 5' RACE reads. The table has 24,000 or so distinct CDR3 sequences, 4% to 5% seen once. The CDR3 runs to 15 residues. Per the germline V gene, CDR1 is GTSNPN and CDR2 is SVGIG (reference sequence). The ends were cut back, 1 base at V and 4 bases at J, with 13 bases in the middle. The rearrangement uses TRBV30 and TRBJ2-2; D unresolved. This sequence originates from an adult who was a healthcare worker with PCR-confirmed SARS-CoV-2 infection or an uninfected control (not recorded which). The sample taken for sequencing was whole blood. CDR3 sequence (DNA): TGTGCCTGGAGTGCCCCGACGGCCTCCACCGGGGAGCTGTTTTTT. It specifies CAWSAPTASTGELFF.